The entry below gives a single TCR beta chain sequence along with its context. Assay: immunoSEQ multiplex PCR; the TCRdb copy retains only in-frame clones and omits some. The table lists approximately 300,000 clones, about four fifths of them singletons, with roughly 1.1% in the top ten. This record comes from a study of blood T cell repertoires in COVID-19. Germline CDR1 SGHRS, CDR2 YFSETQ. This CDR3 region has 14 residues. Unmatched junction bases numbered 15, after V lost 7 bases and J lost 11 bases. This sequence originates from a woman in her forties or fifties with acute or convalescent COVID-19. Sequencing was carried out using peripheral blood. V is TRBV5-1 and J is TRBJ1-1, with 9 bases that match TRBD1. The CDR3 is CASRARSQGATAFF. The CDR3 nucleotides read TGCGCCAGCCGAGCCCGATCACAGGGGGCGACGGCTTTCTTT.